A single sample gave rise to the 20 T cell receptor beta chains below, sequenced in a study of cytomegalovirus exposure and HLA in healthy donors. The PCR contained 60 Vbeta and 13 Jbeta primers. Sequencing was performed with immunoSEQ multiplex PCR; in TCRdb, only in-frame clones are kept and a portion is missing. The sample records roughly 100,000 clones, around three quarters being singletons. The specimen was PBMCs. All receptors come from a woman aged 40-49 years in good health and CMV-seronegative.

V is TRBV7-2 and J is TRBJ1-6; 8 positions agree with TRBD1. The ends lost 4 bases at V and 10 bases at J; junction bases unmatched: 12. Germline CDR1 is SGHTA and CDR2 is FQGNSA. The CDR3 runs 16 residues. The CDR3 reads CASSSALGQGGSPLHF. CDR3 bases: TGTGCCAGCAGCTCAGCCCTCGGACAGGGAGGCTCACCCCTCCACTTT.

The J gene is TRBJ1-2, the V gene TRBV2; a possible D gene is TRBD1 (6 bases). Germline lookup yields CDR1 SNHLY and CDR2 FYNNEI. The germline V and J ends were trimmed by 6 bases and 4 bases, with 12 bases remaining between them. CDR3 length equals 13 residues. CDR3 region: CASSYREPYGYTF. The CDR3 coding sequence is TGTGCCAGCAGCTACAGGGAACCCTATGGCTACACCTTC.

This chain connects TRBV5-1 to TRBJ1-1, with D hard to call. This CDR3 has 13 residues. V lost 0 bases and J lost 5, with 8 bases in between. The V gene's germline CDR1 is SGHRS and CDR2 YFSETQ. For the CDR3, the DNA is TGCGCCAGCAGCTTGGGGGGAGGGACTGAAGCTTTCTTT. Translating gives CASSLGGGTEAFF.

The chain recombines TRBV5-6 with TRBJ2-1, with TRBD2 matching over 9 bases. The CDR3 length is 15 residues. The germline V gene has CDR1 SGHDT and CDR2 YYEEEE. With V trimmed by 0 bases and J by 8 bases, 6 bases remained unmatched. The CDR3 region is CASSLVASGTYEQFF. The CDR3 DNA is TGTGCCAGCAGCTTGGTGGCTAGCGGGACCTATGAGCAGTTCTTC.

The genes are TRBV19 and TRBJ2-1; maybe TRBD2 (6 bases). The CDR3 totals 15 residues. The V gene lost 3 bases and the J gene lost 3 bases, with 12 bases spanning the gap. Per germline, CDR1 LNHDA and CDR2 SQIVND (reference sequence). This chain's CDR3 is CASSMSGRIYNEQFF. The DNA for the CDR3 is TGTGCCAGTAGTATGTCCGGGAGAATCTACAATGAGCAGTTCTTC. Combining the CDR3 with reference TRBV19 and TRBJ2-1 gives the whole variable domain DGGITQSPKYLFRKEGQNVTLSCEQNLNHDAMYWYRQDPGQGLRLIYYSQIVNDFQKGDIAEGYSVSREKKESFPLTVTSAQKNPTAFYLCASSMSGRIYNEQFFGPGTRLTVL.

This chain uses TRBV27 with TRBJ2-7; 9 nucleotides match TRBD1. CDR3 length equals 13 residues. CDR1 is MNHEY and CDR2 is SMNVEV in the germline V gene (reference sequence). With V trimmed by 6 bases and J by 6 bases, 6 bases remained unmatched. This CDR3 reads CASSPGQGGEQYF. In DNA, the CDR3 is TGTGCCAGCAGCCCGGGACAGGGAGGCGAGCAGTACTTC.

The chain uses TRBV25-1 and TRBJ2-7; 7 bases map to TRBD2. CDR3 length equals 15 residues. CDR1 is MGHDK and CDR2 is SYGVNS in the germline V gene. V was clipped by 4 bases and J by 6 bases; unmatched bases: 12. This CDR3 is CASSAPSGEGSEQYF. The CDR3 DNA follows: TGTGCCAGCAGTGCCCCCTCGGGGGAGGGGAGCGAGCAGTACTTC.

This rearrangement joins TRBV19 to TRBJ2-2; 10 positions match TRBD2. The CDR3 spans 16 residues. The germline V gene has CDR1 LNHDA and CDR2 SQIVND (reference sequence). The ends lost 6 bases at V and 6 bases at J; junction bases unmatched: 10. CDR3 coding DNA: TGTGCCAGTAGGCTGACTAGCGGGCCCTCGGCCGGGGAGCTGTTTTTT. It specifies CASRLTSGPSAGELFF.

V gene TRBV5-4 combines with J gene TRBJ2-2; D is perhaps TRBD2 (5 bases). Germline V gene data show CDR1 as SGHNT and CDR2 as YYREEE (reference sequence). The CDR3 runs 13 residues. With 4 bases removed from V and 5 bases from J, the gap between germline ends came to 9 bases. The CDR3 coding sequence is TGTGCCAGCAGCCCTAGCAGGACCGGGGAGCTGTTTTTT. This codes for CASSPSRTGELFF.

The rearrangement joins TRBV5-4 to TRBJ2-7; TRBD1 is a possible D gene (6 bases). The CDR3 extends over 14 amino acids. Looked up from germline, CDR1 is SGHNT and CDR2 is YYREEE (reference sequence). Trimming left V 3 bases short and J 0 bases short, with 10 bases between. CDR3 in DNA: TGTGCCAGCAGCTCGGGGACAAACTCCTACGAGCAGTACTTC. Residues: CASSSGTNSYEQYF.

This chain uses TRBV10-3 with TRBJ2-1, with TRBD2 matching 7 bases. Per germline, CDR1 ENHRY and CDR2 SYGVKD. V lost 2 bases to trimming and J lost 9 bases; unmatched junction nucleotides: 7. The CDR3 has 14 amino acids. The CDR3 sequence: CAISEILTSSEQFF. Here the CDR3 DNA reads TGTGCCATCAGTGAGATTCTGACTAGCAGTGAGCAGTTCTTC.

Concerning this clone: Other DNA variants within this sample encode the same CDR3. The chain uses TRBV11-2 and TRBJ1-3; D not certain. The CDR3 runs to 13 residues. Trimming shortened V by 1 base and J by 3 bases, and 4 bases separated the two germline ends. Germline V gene data show CDR1 as SGHAT and CDR2 as FQNNGV. The CDR3 nucleotides are TGTGCCAGCAGCTTAGCCCTTGGAAACACCATATATTTT. Protein product: CASSLALGNTIYF.

V usage is TRBV19 and J usage is TRBJ1-6; possibly TRBD1 for D (5 bases). V lost 6 bases and J 7 bases, leaving 19 bases between the germline ends. The CDR3 runs to 16 residues. In germline, CDR1 is LNHDA, CDR2 SQIVND (reference sequence). CDR3 in amino acids: CASRPAAGGKNSPLHF. The CDR3 region has the DNA TGTGCCAGTAGACCGGCCGCCGGGGGGAAAAATTCACCCCTCCACTTT.

The V gene is TRBV28, the J gene TRBJ2-7; the D gene is possibly TRBD1 (6 bases). The CDR3 is 17 residues long. Germline CDR1 and CDR2: MDHEN and SYDVKM. V lost 5 bases, J lost 2 bases, and 22 bases lay in between. For the CDR3, the DNA is TGTGCCAGCAGTCTTCAGACGGACAGTTGGTCTCCCTACGAGCAGTACTTC. Translated, it gives CASSLQTDSWSPYEQYF.

The chain joins TRBV6-1 to TRBJ2-1, with 10 bases aligning to TRBD2. Germline values: CDR1 MNHNS, CDR2 SASEGT. V trimming: 7 bases; J trimming: 10 bases; junction bases outside the gene matches: 13. There are 15 residues in the CDR3. The CDR3 DNA follows: TGTGCCAGCACTGAGGAGCTAGCGGGAGCTCACGAGCAGTTCTTC. Its protein is CASTEELAGAHEQFF.

The chain has TRBV7-2 and TRBJ2-5; 11 positions agree with TRBD2. Germline V gene data show CDR1 as SGHTA and CDR2 as FQGNSA. Germline trimming cut 1 base from V and 4 bases from J; bases unmatched to any gene: 2. This CDR3 contains 15 residues. For the CDR3, the DNA is TGTGCCAGCAGCTTAGGTCTAGCGGGAGGAGAGACCCAGTACTTC. This encodes CASSLGLAGGETQYF.

The table lists this clone with a few counts. This chain uses TRBV7-2 with TRBJ2-7; D is uncertain. Germline CDR1 is SGHTA and CDR2 is FQGNSA. The CDR3 loop spans 14 amino acids. The germline V and J ends were trimmed by 1 base and 0 bases, with 7 bases remaining between them. The CDR3 region has the DNA TGTGCCAGCAGCTTAGGAGGATTCTCCTACGAGCAGTACTTC. Translated: CASSLGGFSYEQYF. Supplemented by reference TRBV7-2 and TRBJ2-7, the full variable domain reads GAGVSQSPSNKVTEKGKDVELRCDPISGHTALYWYRQSLGQGLEFLIYFQGNSAPDKSGLPSDRFSAERTGGSVSTLTIQRTQQEDSAVYLCASSLGGFSYEQYFGPGTRLTVT.

The rearrangement links TRBV7-2 to TRBJ2-7; D perhaps matches TRBD2 (6 bases). Germline V CDR1 and CDR2: SGHTA, FQGNSA. Trimming stripped 4 bases from V and 6 bases from J, with 13 bases between. This CDR3 has 13 residues. The CDR3 region has the DNA TGTGCCAGCAGCTGGGGGGTTAGGTTCGAGCAGTACTTC. Translation gives CASSWGVRFEQYF.

This chain uses TRBV7-2 with TRBJ1-2; D may be TRBD1 (5 bases). The CDR3 has 14 residues. Germline assignment: CDR1 SGHTA and CDR2 FQGNSA. Trimming cost V 8 bases and J 0 bases, with 13 bases left between them. The CDR3 loop is CASRLGGSNYGYTF. The CDR3 DNA follows: TGTGCCAGCCGACTGGGGGGGTCTAACTATGGCTACACCTTC.

This chain joins TRBV4-3 and TRBJ1-2, with TRBD1 as a possible D gene (5 bases). Trimming removed 1 base at V and 1 base at J, with 10 bases between. Germline loops: CDR1 LGHNA, CDR2 YSLEER. The CDR3 sequence is 15 residues long. The CDR3 spells CASSQGSGNNYGYTF. CDR3 in DNA: TGCGCCAGCAGCCAAGGGTCAGGGAATAACTATGGCTACACCTTC.